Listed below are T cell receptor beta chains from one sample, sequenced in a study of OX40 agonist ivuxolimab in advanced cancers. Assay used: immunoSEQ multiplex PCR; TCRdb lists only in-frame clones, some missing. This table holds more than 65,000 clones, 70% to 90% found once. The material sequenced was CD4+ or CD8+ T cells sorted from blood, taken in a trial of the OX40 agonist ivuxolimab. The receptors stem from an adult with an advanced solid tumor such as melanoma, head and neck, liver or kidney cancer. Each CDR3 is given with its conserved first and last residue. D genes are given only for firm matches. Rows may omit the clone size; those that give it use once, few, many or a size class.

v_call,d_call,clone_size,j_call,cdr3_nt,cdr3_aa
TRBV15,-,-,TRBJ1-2,TGTGCCACCAGCAGAGACAGGGATTTTAACTATGGCTACACCTTC,CATSRDRDFNYGYTF
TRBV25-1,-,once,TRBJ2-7,TGTGCCAGCAGCCAGACAGATACCTACGAGCAGTACTTC,CASSQTDTYEQYF
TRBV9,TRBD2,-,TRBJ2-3,TGTGCCAGCAGCGTAGGGGTAGCGGGAGGGGTCACAGATACGCAGTATTTT,CASSVGVAGGVTDTQYF
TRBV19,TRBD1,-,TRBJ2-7,TGTGCCACCAGAGACAGGGGAAGAGAGCAGTACTTC,CATRDRGREQYF
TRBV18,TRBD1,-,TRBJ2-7,TGTGCCAGCTCACCAGGACAGGGAGTTTACGAGCAGTACTTC,CASSPGQGVYEQYF
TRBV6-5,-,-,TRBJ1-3,TGTGCCAGCAGCCCCTCCTCGGGAAACACCATATATTTT,CASSPSSGNTIYF
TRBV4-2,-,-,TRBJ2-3,TGTGCCAGCAGCCAAGAACTCGGGACAGATACGCAGTATTTT,CASSQELGTDTQYF
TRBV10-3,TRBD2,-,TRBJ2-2,TGTGCCATCGGTCTAGCGGAGAACACCGGGGAGCTGTTTTTT,CAIGLAENTGELFF
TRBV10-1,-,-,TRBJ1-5,TGCGCCAGCAGCGCAGGGATTGAGCAGCCCCAGCATTTT,CASSAGIEQPQHF
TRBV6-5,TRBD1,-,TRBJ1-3,TGTGCCAGCAGTTCCGGGACAGGGACATCTGGAAACACCATATATTTT,CASSSGTGTSGNTIYF
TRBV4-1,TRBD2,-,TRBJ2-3,TGCGCCAGCAGCCCGAGCGGGAAGAACACAGATACGCAGTATTTT,CASSPSGKNTDTQYF
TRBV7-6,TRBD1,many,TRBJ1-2,TGTGCCAGCAGCCCGGGGACAGGGCTAGGGGGCTACACCTTC,CASSPGTGLGGYTF
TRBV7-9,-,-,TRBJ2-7,TGTGCCAGCAGCTTAGACTCTTCCTACGAGCAGTACTTC,CASSLDSSYEQYF
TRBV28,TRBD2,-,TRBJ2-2,TGTGCCAGCAGTGCCCCGGGACTAGCGGGAGGGCTTACGGACACCGGGGAGCTGTTTTTT,CASSAPGLAGGLTDTGELFF
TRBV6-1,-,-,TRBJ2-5,TGTGCCAGCAGTGACAGGTACCAAGAGACCCAGTACTTC,CASSDRYQETQYF
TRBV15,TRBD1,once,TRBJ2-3,TGTGCCACCAGCAGAGATGGTGGGACAGGGGGAGATACGCAGTATTTT,CATSRDGGTGGDTQYF
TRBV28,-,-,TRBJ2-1,TGTGCCAGCAACCCCGGACGGAACAATGAGCAGTTCTTC,CASNPGRNNEQFF
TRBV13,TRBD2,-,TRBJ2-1,TGTGCCAGCAGCCCCCCGTTGGGGCTAGCGGGGTCCAATGAGCAGTTCTTC,CASSPPLGLAGSNEQFF
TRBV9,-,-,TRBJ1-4,TGTGCCAGCAGCGGCCGGGCCTTAACAAATGAAAAACTGTTTTTT,CASSGRALTNEKLFF
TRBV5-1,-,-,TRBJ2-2,TGCGCCAGCAGCTTGGCTGGGCAGGGCCGTAACACCGGGGAGCTGTTTTTT,CASSLAGQGRNTGELFF
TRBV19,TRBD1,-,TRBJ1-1,TGTGCCAGTAGTCTTTGGGGACAGGTTTCGAACACTGAAGCTTTCTTT,CASSLWGQVSNTEAFF
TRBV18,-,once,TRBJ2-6,TGTGCCAGCTCACAGGAGGTTCCACGCTCTGGGGCCAACGTCCTGACTTTC,CASSQEVPRSGANVLTF
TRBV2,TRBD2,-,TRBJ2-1,TGTGCCAGCATCAGACTAGCGGGAGGGCCGGTTGAGCAGTTCTTC,CASIRLAGGPVEQFF
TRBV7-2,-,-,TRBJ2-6,TGTGCCAGCAGCTTAATAATACGGGCCAACGTCCTGACTTTC,CASSLIIRANVLTF
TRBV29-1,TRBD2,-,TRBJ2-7,TGCAGCGTGGGGACTAGCGGTGATTACGAGCAGTACTTC,CSVGTSGDYEQYF
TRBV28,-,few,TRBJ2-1,TGTGCCAGCAGTTTGTCAGGGGTGAATATCCAGTTCTTC,CASSLSGVNIQFF
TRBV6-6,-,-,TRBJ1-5,TGTGCCAGCAGTGCCAGCGAAACGATTCAGCCCCAGCATTTT,CASSASETIQPQHF
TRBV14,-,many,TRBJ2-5,TGTGCCAGCAGCCTAGGGTTGGGTACCGGGTCAGAGACCCAGTACTTC,CASSLGLGTGSETQYF
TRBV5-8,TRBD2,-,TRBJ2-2,TGTGCCAGCAGCTGGAGCGGGAGGGGCACCGGGGAGCTGTTTTTT,CASSWSGRGTGELFF
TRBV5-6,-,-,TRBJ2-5,TGTGCCAGCAGCTTGATTGGGCGCGCAGGGGAGACCCAGTACTTC,CASSLIGRAGETQYF
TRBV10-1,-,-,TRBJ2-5,TGCGCCAGCAGTGGGGGGCAGTTTCGGGAGACCCAGTACTTC,CASSGGQFRETQYF